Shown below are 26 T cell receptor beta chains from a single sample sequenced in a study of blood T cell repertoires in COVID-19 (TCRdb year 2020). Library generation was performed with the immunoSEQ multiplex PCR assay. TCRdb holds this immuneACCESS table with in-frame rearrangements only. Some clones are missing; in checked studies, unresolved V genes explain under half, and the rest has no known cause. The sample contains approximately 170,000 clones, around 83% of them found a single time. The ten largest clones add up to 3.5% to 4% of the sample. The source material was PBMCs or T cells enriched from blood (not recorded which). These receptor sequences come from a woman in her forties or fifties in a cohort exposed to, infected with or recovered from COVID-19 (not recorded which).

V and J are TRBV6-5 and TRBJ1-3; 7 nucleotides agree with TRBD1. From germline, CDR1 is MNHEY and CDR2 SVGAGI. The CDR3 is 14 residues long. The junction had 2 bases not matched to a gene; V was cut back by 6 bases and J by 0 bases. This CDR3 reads CASSTGVSGNTIYF. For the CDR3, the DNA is TGTGCCAGCAGCACAGGGGTCTCTGGAAACACCATATATTTT.

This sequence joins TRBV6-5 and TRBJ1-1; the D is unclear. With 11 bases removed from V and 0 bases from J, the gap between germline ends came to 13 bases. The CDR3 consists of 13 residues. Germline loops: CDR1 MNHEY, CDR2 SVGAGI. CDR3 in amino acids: CAAKSGVNTEAFF. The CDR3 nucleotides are TGTGCCGCGAAGAGCGGGGTGAACACTGAAGCTTTCTTT.

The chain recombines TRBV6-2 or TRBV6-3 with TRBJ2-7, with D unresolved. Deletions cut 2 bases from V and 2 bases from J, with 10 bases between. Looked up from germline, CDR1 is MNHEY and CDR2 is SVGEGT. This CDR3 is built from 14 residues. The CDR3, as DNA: TGTGCCAGCAGTTACCCAGGCACCCCCTACGAGCAGTACTTC. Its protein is CASSYPGTPYEQYF.

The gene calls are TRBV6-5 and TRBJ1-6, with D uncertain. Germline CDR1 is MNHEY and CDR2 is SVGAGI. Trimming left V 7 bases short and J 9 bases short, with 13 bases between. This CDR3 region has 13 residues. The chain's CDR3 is CASTVRRRSPLHF. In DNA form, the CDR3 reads TGTGCCAGCACCGTGAGGCGGCGTTCACCCCTCCACTTT.

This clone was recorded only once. The CDR3 region is CASSEGGQGAYEQYF. In DNA form, the CDR3 reads TGTGCCAGCAGTGAAGGTGGACAAGGGGCCTACGAGCAGTACTTC. J is TRBJ2-7 and V is TRBV6-1; perhaps TRBD1 as D (5 bases). CDR3 size: 15 residues. Trimming removed 1 base from V and 2 bases from J, with 12 bases in between. From germline, CDR1 is MNHNS and CDR2 SASEGT.

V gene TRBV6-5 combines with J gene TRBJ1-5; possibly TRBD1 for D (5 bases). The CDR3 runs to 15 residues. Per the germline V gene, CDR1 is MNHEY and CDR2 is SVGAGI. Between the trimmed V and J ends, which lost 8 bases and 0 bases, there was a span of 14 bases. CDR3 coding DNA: TGTGCCAGCGGACGAGCAGGGTTTAGCAATCAGCCCCAGCATTTT. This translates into CASGRAGFSNQPQHF.

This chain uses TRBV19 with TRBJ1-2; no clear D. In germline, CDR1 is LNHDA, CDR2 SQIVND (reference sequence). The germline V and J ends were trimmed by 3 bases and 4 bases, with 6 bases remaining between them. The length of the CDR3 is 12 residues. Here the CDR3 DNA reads TGTGCCAGTAGTATGCCAGTCTATGGCTACACCTTC. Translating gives CASSMPVYGYTF.

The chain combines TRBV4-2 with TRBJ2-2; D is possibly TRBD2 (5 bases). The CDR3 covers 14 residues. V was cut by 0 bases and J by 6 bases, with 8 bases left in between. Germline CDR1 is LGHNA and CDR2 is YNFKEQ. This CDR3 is CASSQDEGAGELFF. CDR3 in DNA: TGTGCCAGCAGCCAAGATGAGGGTGCCGGGGAGCTGTTTTTT.

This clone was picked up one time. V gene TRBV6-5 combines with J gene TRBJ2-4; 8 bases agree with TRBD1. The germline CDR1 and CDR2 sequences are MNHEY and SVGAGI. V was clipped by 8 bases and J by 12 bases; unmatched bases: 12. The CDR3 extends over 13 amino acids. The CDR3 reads CASQGRGQIPQYF. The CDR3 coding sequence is TGTGCCAGCCAGGGCAGGGGGCAAATCCCTCAGTACTTC.

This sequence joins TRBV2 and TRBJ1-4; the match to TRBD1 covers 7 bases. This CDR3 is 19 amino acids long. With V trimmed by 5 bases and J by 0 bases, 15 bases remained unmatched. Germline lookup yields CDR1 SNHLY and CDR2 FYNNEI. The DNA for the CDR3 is TGTGCCAGCAGTACCCCGCCGGGACAGCGTCTTGCAACTAATGAAAAACTGTTTTTT. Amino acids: CASSTPPGQRLATNEKLFF.

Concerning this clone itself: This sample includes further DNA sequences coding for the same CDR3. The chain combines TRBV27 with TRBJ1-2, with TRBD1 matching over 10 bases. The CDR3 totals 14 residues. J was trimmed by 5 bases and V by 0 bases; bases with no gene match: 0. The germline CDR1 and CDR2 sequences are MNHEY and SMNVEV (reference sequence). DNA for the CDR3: TGTGCCAGCAGTTTATCGGGACAGGGGTATGGCTACACCTTC. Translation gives CASSLSGQGYGYTF.

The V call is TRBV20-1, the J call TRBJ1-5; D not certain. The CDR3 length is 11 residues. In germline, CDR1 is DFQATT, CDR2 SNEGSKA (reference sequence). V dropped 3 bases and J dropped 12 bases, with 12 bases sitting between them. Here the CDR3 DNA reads TGCAGTGCTAGTAGTCCCGTACTCCAGCATTTT. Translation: CSASSPVLQHF.

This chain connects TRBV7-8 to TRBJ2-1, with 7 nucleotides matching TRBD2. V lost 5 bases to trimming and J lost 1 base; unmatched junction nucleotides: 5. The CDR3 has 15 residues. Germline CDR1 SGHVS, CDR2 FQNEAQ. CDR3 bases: TGTGCCAGCAGCCAGGGCGGGGGATCCTACAATGAGCAGTTCTTC. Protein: CASSQGGGSYNEQFF.

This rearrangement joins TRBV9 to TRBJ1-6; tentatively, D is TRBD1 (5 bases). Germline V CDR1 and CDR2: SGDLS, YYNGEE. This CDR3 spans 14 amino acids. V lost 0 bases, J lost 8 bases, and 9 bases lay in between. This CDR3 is CASSVDRSDSPLHF. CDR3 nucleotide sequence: TGTGCCAGCAGCGTAGACAGGTCTGATTCACCCCTCCACTTT.

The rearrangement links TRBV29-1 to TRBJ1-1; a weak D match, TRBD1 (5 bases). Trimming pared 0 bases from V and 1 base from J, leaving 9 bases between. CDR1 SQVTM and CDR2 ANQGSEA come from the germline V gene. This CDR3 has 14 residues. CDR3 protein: CSVEDRQPNTEAFF. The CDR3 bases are TGCAGCGTTGAAGATCGACAGCCGAACACTGAAGCTTTCTTT.

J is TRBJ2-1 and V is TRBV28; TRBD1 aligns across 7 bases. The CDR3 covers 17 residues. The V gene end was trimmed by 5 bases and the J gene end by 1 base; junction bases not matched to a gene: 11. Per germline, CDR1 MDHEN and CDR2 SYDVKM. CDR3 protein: CASSLQVTGFSYNEQFF. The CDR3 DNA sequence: TGTGCCAGCAGTCTCCAAGTGACAGGGTTTTCCTACAATGAGCAGTTCTTC.

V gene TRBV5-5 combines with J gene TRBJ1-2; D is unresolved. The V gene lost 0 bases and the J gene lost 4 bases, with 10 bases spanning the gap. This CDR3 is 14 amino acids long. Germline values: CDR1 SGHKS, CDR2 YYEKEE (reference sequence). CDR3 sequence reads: CASSLVAAPYGYTF. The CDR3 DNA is TGTGCCAGCAGCTTGGTGGCGGCCCCCTATGGCTACACCTTC.

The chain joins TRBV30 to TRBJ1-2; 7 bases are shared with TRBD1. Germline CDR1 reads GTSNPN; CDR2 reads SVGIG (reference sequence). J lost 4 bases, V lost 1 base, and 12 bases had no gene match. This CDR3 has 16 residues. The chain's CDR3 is CAWSGSGQRTPYGYTF. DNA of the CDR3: TGTGCCTGGAGTGGTTCGGGACAGAGGACACCCTATGGCTACACCTTC. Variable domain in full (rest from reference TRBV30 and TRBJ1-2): SQTIHQWPATLVQPVGSPLSLECTVEGTSNPNLYWYRQAAGRGLQLLFYSVGIGQISSEVPQNLSASRPQDRQFILSSKKLLLSDSGFYLCAWSGSGQRTPYGYTFGSGTRLTVV.

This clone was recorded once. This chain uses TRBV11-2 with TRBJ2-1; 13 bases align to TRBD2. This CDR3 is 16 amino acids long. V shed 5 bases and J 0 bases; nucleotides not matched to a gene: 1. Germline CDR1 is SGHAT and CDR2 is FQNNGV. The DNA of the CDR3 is TGTGCCAGCAGCAGGACTAGCGGGAGCTCCTACAATGAGCAGTTCTTC. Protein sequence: CASSRTSGSSYNEQFF.

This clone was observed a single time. DNA of the CDR3: TGTGCCAGCAGCGTAGGAGGACAGGGGGGAAGCTATGGCTACACCTTC. Translating gives CASSVGGQGGSYGYTF. V and J are TRBV9 and TRBJ1-2; 10 bases map to TRBD1. CDR1 and CDR2 from the germline V gene are SGDLS and YYNGEE. The CDR3 covers 16 residues. With V trimmed by 0 bases and J by 4 bases, 6 bases remained unmatched.

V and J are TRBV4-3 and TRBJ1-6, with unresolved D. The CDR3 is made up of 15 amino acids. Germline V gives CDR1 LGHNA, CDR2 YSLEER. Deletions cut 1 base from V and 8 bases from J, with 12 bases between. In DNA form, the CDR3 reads TGCGCCAGCAGCCAAGTTGGTACCGGTGATTCACCCCTCCACTTT. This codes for CASSQVGTGDSPLHF.

CDR3 amino acids: CSASWLDFGVNIQYF. DNA of the CDR3: TGCAGTGCTAGTTGGTTAGACTTCGGGGTAAACATTCAGTACTTC. The chain joins TRBV20-1 to TRBJ2-4; D is perhaps TRBD2 (5 bases). CDR3 length: 15 amino acids. CDR1 is DFQATT, CDR2 SNEGSKA, per germline (reference sequence). V dropped 3 bases and J dropped 6 bases, with 18 bases sitting between them.

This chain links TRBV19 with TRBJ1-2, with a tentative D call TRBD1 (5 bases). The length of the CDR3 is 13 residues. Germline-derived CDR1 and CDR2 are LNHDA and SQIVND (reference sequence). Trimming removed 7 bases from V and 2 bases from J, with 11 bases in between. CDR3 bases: TGTGCCAGTAAGGCAGGGTCAAACTATGGCTACACCTTC. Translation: CASKAGSNYGYTF.

CDR3 protein: CASRPTERWEQFF. The CDR3 DNA sequence: TGTGCCAGCAGGCCGACAGAGCGCTGGGAGCAGTTCTTC. The gene calls are TRBV12-3 or TRBV12-4 and TRBJ2-1; D possibly corresponds to TRBD1 (5 bases). V was pared by 6 bases and J by 10 bases, with 16 bases between. The CDR3 runs 13 residues.

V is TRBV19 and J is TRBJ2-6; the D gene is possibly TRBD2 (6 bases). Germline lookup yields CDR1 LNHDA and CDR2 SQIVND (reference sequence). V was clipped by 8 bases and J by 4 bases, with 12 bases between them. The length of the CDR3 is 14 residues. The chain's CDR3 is CASARGSGANVLTF. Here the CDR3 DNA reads TGTGCCAGTGCCCGGGGGTCCGGGGCCAACGTCCTGACTTTC.

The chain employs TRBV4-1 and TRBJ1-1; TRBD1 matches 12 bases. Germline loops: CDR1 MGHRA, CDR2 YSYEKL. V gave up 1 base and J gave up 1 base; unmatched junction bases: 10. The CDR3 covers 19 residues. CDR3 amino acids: CASSQVGQGAVGQNTEAFF. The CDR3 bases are TGCGCCAGCAGCCAAGTGGGACAGGGGGCGGTGGGGCAGAACACTGAAGCTTTCTTT.